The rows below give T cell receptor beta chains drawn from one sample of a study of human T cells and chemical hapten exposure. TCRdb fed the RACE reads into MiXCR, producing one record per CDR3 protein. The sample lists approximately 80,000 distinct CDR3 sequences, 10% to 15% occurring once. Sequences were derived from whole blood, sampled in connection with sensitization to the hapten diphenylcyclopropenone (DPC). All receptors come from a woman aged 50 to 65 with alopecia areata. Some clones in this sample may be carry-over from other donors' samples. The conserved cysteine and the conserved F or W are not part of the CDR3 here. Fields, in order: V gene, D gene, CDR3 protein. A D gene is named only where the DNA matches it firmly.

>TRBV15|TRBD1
ATSRDRTGAEQY
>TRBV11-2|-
ASSLLGNRWGSGNTIY
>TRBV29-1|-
SVEGVTEAF
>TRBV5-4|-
ASSLSVIRGTGELF
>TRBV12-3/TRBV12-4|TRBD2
ASSPSTSEQETQY
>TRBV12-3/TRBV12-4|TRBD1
ASSDRPGGIHQPQH
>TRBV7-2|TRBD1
ASSPDRGQPQH
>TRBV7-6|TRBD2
ASSNGLAATQY
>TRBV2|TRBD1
ASSEGQGLGYT
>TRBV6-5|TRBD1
ASSYSLGTGGPSYEQY
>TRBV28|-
ASSLFLTVATPNQPQH
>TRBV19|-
ASASQGTDTQY
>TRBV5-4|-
ASSLAGPRNTEAF
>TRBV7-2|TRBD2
ASSWQTLSGGSTDTQY
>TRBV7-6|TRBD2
ASSLNRMTSGGTYEQY
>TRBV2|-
ASADSPTYGYT
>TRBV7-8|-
ASSATVFTEAF
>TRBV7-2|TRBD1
ASSPRTGTYGYT
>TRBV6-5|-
ASRVTDSVVEQY
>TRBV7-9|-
ASSFKANYGYT
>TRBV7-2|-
ASSFFEEQF
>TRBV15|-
ATSRDYVYGYT
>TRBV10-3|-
AIARDSSFTDTQY
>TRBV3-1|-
ASSQSSGVNQPQH
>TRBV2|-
ASSGGPVGEGTDTQY
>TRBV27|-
ASSLSVRGNEQY
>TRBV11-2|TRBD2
ASSRGTSYEQY
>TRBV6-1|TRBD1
ASSEALGQGEYEQY
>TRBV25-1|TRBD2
ASSEYAGVPDSYEQY
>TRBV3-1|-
ASSQGGLYSNQPQH
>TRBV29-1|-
SGGTDVFANTGELF
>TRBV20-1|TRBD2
SASSLGLAVTGELF
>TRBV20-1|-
SVGDLYNSPLH
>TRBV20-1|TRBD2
SARTSGGQETQY
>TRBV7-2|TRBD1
ASSSSRGAGFFTEAF
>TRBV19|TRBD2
ASSSSFRLARPDTQY
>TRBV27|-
ASSLLGLMNTEAF
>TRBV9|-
ASSVILGGAEAF
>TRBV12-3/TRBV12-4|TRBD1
ASSRDRDLAEAF
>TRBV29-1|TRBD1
SVEQGGNTEAF
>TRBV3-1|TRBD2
ASSSGTSRVDTQY
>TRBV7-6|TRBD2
ASSSSGSANWFTNTGELF
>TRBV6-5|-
ASSYRSLAGELF
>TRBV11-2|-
ASSLAPDRNYGYT
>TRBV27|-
ASSLARETRRNTDTQY
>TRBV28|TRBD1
ASRAGQFNQPQH
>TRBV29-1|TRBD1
SATGGDYGYT
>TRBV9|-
ASSTGNEQF
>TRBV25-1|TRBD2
ASSEPGLGYNEQF
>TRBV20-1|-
SARRGAMNTEAF
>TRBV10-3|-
AIRATDSNTEAF
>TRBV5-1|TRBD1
ASSLGTGGSSYNEQF
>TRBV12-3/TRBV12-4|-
ASSLQTRERYT
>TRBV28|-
ASRPGQAYNEQF
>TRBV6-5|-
ASSYRDTQY
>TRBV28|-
ASSLLRNEQF
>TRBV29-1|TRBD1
SVDITGEGT